The T cell receptor beta chain under discussion was sequenced for a study of human T cells and chemical hapten exposure (dated by TCRdb to about 2021). Regarding the study in general: For sensitization, 2% DPC in acetone was applied to a roughly 2 cm by roughly 2 cm area of upper inner arm skin. Twenty-nine alopecia patients provided blood for TCR sequencing at one to four time points (pre-sensitization, 2, 6 and 24 weeks). Libraries were combined into a pool for sequencing, and differences in TCR yield between samples came mainly from small differences in library volumes within the pool. Patch tests used Finn chambers with 0.01% DPC on the upper back, scored after 6 days by International Contact Dermatitis Research Group standards. In alopecia patients, the study followed how the peripheral blood TCR repertoire changed in vivo over primary and secondary sensitization to diphenylcyclopropenone (DPC), a hapten. Weekly therapeutic DPC doses were additionally applied to the scalp of patients throughout the roughly 23-week study period. The mostly female patient cohort included alopecia areata with under or over 50% scalp involvement, alopecia totalis and alopecia universalis. Blood samples were taken from patients before sensitization (week 0) and at 2, 6 and about 24 weeks after DPC sensitization. The paper as a whole reports these results and caveats: Significantly more large CDR3 similarity clusters were formed by expanded TCRs than by pre-sensitization or healthy control sets, consistent with antigen-driven responses. Because all patients had alopecia, a presumed autoimmune disease, the immune response of the patients might differ from that of healthy individuals. DPC sensitization did not change the number of TCRs with a frequency above 1 in 1000, and there was no evidence of changes in global repertoire structure. After repeated subsampling, changes were observed in the strength of the expansion versus patch-test correlation and in the threshold at which the correlation became significant. The number of PT1 expanded TCRs positively correlated with patch test score, significant at thresholds 8, 16 and 32 but not 4.

Library generation was performed with RACE. The instrument given in TCRdb is NextSeq 500. During library preparation, unique molecular identifiers were attached to individual cDNA molecules so that TCRs could be counted quantitatively and reproducibly. From each blood RNA sample, both TCR alpha and TCR beta chains were sequenced. As for how the authors treated the data: The median number of TCRs per sample was some 100,000, ranging from about 23,224 to 690,600. The Decombinator software suite was used to annotate the V, J and CDR3 of the TCR reads. Every sample was subsampled to the same number of TCRs (28,000) for the PS versus PT1 abundance plots. Expanded TCRs were defined as absent before sensitization and observed at least eight times at the 2-week time point. TCRdb reprocessing: public reads trimmed at Q25 with fastp, clones called with MiXCR, in-frame beta chains kept. Each CDR3 protein gets just one entry, which takes the most common genes and DNA from the rows behind it. The V and J calls, along with clone size, are taken from TCRdb and not from the paper's own processing. The sample data list around 95,000 distinct CDR3 sequences, and 11% of these were observed just once. The ten most abundant clones make up around 3.3% of the sample.

This clonotype was picked up many times. The antigen it recognizes is unknown. No clone much larger than this one lies a single base away; base qualities are absent. The time point label on this specimen signifies: pre-sensitization, week 0. Sample treatment or condition, as interpreted from the label and publication: therapeutic diphenylcyclopropenone sensitization with weekly scalp DPC. At every patch-test visit, the blood draw took place before the patch test was put on. Patients were eligible if aged 18 to 70, diagnosed with alopecia and judged suitable for DPC therapy, and pregnant patients were excluded. Total RNA was extracted from unfractionated whole blood that had been collected in Tempus Blood RNA tubes. The clonotype comes from a woman aged 55-69 years with alopecia areata. Some clones in this sample may be carry-over from other donors' samples. This specimen consisted of whole blood, obtained in connection with sensitization to the hapten diphenylcyclopropenone (DPC).

The CDR3 amino acid sequence is: CASSGGVTDTQYF. The nucleotides read TGTGCCAGCAGTGGAGGTGTTACAGATACGCAGTATTTT. The sequence links TRBV2 to TRBJ2-3; no D gene call is confident. The junction shows trimming of 4 bases on V and 3 bases on J, plus 8 bases between the germline ends. Reading the germline V gene gives CDR1 SNHLY and CDR2 FYNNEI. The CDR3 has 13 amino acids, counting the end cysteine and phenylalanine. Only CDR3 DNA is held: 39 bases, read in frame from base 1.